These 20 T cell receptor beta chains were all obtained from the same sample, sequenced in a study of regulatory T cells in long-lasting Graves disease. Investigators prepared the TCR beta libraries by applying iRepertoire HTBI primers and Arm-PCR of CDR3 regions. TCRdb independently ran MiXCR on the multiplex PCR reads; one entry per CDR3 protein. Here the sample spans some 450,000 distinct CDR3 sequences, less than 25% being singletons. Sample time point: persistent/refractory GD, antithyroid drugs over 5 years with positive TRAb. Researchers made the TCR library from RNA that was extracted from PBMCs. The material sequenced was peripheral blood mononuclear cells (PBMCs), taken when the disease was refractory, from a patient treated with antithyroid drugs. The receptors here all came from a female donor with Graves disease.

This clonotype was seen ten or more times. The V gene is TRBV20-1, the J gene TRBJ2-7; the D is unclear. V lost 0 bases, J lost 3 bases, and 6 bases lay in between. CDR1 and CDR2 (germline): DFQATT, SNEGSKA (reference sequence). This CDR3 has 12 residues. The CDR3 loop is CSARDGNYEQYF. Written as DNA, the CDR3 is TGCAGTGCTAGAGATGGGAACTACGAGCAGTACTTC.

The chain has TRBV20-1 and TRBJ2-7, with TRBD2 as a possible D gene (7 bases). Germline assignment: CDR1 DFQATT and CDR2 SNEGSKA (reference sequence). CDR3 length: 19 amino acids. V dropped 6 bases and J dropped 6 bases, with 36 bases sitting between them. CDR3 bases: TGCAGTGCAGTTCTTCAGGGGCGGGAGCATTCTACTAGTTCGCGCGAGCAGTACTTC. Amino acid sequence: CSAVLQGREHSTSSREQYF.

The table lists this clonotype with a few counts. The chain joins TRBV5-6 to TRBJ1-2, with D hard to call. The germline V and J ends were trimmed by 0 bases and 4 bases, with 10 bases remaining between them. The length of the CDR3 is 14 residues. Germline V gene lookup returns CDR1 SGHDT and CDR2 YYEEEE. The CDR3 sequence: CASSLAGIRYGYTF. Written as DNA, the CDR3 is TGTGCCAGCAGCTTGGCGGGGATCCGCTATGGCTACACCTTC.

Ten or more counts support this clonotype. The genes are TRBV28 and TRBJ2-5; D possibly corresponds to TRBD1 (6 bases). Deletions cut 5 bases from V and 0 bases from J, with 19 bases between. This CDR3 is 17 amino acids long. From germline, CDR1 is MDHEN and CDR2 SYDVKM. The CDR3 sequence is CASSHLGARVYQETQYF. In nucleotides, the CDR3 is TGTGCCAGCAGTCATCTGGGGGCGCGGGTGTACCAAGAGACCCAGTACTTC.

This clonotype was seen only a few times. The CDR3 sequence is CASSYSETREKLFF. The CDR3 bases are TGTGCCAGCAGTTACTCCGAGACACGCGAAAAACTGTTTTTT. This chain joins TRBV27 and TRBJ1-4; no clear D. The CDR3 extends over 14 amino acids. Per the germline V gene, CDR1 is MNHEY and CDR2 is SMNVEV (reference sequence). Trimming removed 4 bases from V and 8 bases from J, with 14 bases in between.

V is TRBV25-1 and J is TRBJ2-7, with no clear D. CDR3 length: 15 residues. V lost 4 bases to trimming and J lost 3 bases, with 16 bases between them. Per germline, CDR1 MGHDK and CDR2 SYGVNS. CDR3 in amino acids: CASSVGAAIGYEQYF. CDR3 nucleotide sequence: TGTGCCAGCAGTGTTGGAGCCGCCATTGGCTACGAGCAGTACTTC.

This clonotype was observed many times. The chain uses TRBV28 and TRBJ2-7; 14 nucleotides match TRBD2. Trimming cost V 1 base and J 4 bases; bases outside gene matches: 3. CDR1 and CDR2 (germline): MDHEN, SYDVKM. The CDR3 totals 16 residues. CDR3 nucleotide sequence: TGTGCCAGCAGTTTATACCGACTAGCGGGAGGGTACGAGCAGTACTTC. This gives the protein CASSLYRLAGGYEQYF.

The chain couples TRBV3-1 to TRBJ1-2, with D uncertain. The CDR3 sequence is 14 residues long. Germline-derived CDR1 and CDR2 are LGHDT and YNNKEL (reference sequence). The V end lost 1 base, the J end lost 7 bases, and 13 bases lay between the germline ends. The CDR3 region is CASSQVQGLRGYTF. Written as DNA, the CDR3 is TGTGCCAGCAGCCAAGTCCAAGGGTTACGTGGCTACACCTTC.

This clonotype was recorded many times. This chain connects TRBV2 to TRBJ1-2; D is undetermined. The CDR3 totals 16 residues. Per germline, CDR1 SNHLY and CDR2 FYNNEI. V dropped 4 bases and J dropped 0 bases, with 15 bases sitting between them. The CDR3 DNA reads TGTGCCAGCAGTGGCGGAGGTTCAGGAGCTAACTATGGCTACACCTTC. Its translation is CASSGGGSGANYGYTF.

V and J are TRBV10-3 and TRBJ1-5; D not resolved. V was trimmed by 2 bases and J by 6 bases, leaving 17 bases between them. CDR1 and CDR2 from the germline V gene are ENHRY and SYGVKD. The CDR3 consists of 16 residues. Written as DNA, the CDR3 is TGTGCCATCAGTGAGAATCTAAGGGTTCGGGGTCAGCCCCAGCATTTT. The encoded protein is CAISENLRVRGQPQHF.

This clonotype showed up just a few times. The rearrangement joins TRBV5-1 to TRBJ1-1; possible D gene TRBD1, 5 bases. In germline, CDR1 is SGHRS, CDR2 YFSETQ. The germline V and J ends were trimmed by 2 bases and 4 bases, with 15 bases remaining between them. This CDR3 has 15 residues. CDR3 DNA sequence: TGCGCCAGCAGCTTATTTCGGCGGGGACTCACTGAAGCTTTCTTT. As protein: CASSLFRRGLTEAFF. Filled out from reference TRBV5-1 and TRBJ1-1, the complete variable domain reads KAGVTQTPRYLIKTRGQQVTLSCSPISGHRSVSWYQQTPGQGLQFLFEYFSETQRNKGNFPGRFSGRQFSNSRSEMNVSTLELGDSALYLCASSLFRRGLTEAFFGQGTRLTVV.

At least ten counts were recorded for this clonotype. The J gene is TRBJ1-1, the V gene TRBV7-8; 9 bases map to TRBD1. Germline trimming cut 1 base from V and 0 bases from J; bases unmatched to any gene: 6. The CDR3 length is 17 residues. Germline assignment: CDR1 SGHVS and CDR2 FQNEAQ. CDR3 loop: CASSLEGQGAMNTEAFF. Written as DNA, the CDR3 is TGTGCCAGCAGCTTAGAGGGACAGGGTGCGATGAACACTGAAGCTTTCTTT.

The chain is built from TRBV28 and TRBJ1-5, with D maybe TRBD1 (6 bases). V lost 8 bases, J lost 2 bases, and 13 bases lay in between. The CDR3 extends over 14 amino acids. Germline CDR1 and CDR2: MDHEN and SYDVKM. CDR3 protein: CASESGAGNQPQHF. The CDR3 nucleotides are TGTGCCAGCGAGTCGGGGGCCGGCAATCAGCCCCAGCATTTT.

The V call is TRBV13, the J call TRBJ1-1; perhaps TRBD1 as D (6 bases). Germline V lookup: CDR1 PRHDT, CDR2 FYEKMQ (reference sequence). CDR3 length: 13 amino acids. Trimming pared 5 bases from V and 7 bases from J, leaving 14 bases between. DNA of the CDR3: TGTGCCAGCAGCGAAGACAGGCGGCTTGAAGCTTTCTTT. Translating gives CASSEDRRLEAFF. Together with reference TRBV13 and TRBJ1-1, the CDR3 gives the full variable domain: AAGVIQSPRHLIKEKRETATLKCYPIPRHDTVYWYQQGPGQDPQFLISFYEKMQSDKGSIPDRFSAQQFSDYHSELNMSSLELGDSALYFCASSEDRRLEAFFGQGTRLTVV.

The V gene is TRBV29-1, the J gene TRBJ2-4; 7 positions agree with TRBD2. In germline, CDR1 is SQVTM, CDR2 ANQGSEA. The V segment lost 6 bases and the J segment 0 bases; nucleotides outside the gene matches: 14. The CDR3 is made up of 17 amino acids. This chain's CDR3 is CSVWGGGGGIAKNIQYF. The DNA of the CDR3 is TGCAGCGTCTGGGGAGGTGGGGGAGGGATAGCCAAAAACATTCAGTACTTC.

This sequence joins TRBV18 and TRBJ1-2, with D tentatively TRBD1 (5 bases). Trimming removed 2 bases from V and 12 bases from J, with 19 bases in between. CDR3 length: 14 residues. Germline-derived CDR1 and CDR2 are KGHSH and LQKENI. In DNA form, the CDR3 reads TGTGCCAGCTCACCAGGGACCCAAGAGCGGGGCCACACCTTC. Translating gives CASSPGTQERGHTF.

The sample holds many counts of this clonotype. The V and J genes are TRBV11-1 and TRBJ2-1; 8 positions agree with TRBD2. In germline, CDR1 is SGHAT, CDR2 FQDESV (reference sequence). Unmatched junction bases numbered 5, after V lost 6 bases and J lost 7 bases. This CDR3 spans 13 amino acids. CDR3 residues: CASSKAGVNEQFF. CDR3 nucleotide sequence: TGTGCCAGCAGTAAAGCGGGAGTTAATGAGCAGTTCTTC.

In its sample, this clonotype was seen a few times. CDR3 amino acids: CASSLVAPSGAQYF. CDR3 DNA sequence: TGTGCCAGCAGCTTGGTAGCTCCATCCGGGGCCCAGTACTTC. The chain employs TRBV5-6 and TRBJ2-5; tentative D call: TRBD2 (5 bases). Germline values: CDR1 SGHDT, CDR2 YYEEEE. The CDR3 runs to 14 residues. V shed 0 bases and J shed 9 bases, with 15 bases lying between them. The variable domain in full, completed from reference TRBV5-6 and TRBJ2-5, reads DAGVTQSPTHLIKTRGQQVTLRCSPKSGHDTVSWYQQALGQGPQFIFQYYEEEERQRGNFPDRFSGHQFPNYSSELNVNALLLGDSALYLCASSLVAPSGAQYFGPGTRLLVL.

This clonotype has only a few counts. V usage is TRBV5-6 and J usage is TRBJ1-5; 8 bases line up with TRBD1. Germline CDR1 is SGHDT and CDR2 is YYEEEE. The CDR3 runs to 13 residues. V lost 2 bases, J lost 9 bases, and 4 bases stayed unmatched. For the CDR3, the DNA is TGTGCCAGCAGCTTAGACAGGGGCAGGCCCCAGCATTTT. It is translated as CASSLDRGRPQHF.

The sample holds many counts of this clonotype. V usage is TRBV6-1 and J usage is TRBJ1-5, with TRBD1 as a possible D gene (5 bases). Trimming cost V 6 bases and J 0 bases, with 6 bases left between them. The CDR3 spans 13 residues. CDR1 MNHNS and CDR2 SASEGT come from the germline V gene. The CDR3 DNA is TGTGCCAGCAGGACAGATAGCAATCAGCCCCAGCATTTT. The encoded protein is CASRTDSNQPQHF.